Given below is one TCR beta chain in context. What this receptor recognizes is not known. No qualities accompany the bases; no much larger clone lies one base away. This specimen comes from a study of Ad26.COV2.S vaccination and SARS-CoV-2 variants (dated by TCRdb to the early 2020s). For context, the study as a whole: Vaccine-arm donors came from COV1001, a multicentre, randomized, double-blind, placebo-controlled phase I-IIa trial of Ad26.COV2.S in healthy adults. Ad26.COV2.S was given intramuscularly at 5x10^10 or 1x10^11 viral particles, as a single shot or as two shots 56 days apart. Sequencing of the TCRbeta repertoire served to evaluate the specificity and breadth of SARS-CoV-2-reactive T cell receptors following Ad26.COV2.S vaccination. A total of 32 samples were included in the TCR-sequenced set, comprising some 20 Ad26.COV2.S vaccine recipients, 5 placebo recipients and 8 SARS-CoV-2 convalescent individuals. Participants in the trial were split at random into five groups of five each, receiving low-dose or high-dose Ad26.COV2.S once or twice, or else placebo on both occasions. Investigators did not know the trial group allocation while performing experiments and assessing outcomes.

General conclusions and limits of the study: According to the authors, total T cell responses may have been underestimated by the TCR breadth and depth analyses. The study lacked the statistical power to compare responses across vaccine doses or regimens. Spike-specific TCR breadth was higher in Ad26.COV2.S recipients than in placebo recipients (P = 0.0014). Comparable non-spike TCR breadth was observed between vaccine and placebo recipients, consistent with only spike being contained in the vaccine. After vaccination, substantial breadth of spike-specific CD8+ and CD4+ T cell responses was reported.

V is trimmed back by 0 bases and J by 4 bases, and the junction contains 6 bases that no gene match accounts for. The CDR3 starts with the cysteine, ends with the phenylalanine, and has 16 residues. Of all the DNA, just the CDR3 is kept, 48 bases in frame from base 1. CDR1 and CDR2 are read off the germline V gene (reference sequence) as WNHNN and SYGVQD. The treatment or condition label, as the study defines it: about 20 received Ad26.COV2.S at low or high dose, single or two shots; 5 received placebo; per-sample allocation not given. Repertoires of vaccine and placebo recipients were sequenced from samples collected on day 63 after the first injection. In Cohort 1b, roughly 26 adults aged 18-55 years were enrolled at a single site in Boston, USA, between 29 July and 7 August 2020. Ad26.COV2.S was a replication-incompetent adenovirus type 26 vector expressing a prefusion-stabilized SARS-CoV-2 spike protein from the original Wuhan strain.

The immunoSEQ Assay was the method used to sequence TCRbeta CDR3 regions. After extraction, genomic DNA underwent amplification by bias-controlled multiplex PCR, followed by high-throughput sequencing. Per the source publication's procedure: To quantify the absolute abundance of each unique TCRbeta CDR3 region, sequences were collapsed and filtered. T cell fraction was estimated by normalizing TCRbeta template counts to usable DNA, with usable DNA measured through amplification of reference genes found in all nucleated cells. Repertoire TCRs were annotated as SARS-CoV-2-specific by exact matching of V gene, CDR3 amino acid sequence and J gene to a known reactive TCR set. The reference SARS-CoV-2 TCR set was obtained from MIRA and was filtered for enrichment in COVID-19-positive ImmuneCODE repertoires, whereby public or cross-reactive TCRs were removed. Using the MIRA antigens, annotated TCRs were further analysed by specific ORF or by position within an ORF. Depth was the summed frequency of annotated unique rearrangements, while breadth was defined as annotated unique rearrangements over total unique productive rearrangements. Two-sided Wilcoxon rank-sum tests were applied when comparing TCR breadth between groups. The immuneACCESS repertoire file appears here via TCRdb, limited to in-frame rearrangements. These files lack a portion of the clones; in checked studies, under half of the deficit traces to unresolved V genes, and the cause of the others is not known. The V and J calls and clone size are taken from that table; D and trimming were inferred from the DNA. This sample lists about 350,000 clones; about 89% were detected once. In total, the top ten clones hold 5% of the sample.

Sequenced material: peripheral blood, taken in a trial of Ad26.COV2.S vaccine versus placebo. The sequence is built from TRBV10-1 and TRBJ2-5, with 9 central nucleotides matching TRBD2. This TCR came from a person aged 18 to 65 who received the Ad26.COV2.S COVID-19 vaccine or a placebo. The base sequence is TGCGCCAGCAGTGAGTCGGGTAGCGGGAGTAGAGAGACCCAGTACTTC. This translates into CASSESGSGSRETQYF.